This section outlines one T cell receptor beta chain sequence together with its context. The antigen is undetermined. This sample was included in a study of T cell repertoires in cytomegalovirus infection. Study background: CMV infection plus the matching HLA type was flagged by public TCR beta signatures. Study results and caveats: The ex vivo response was dominated by HLA-C-restricted CMV-specific TCR beta clonotypes. Of the TCR beta families, the public ones yielded a cumulative frequency that identified carriers of CMV plus the relevant HLA.

TCRdb processed the reads anew with MiXCR; each CDR3 protein has one entry. The sample records 200,000 to 250,000 distinct CDR3 sequences, roughly 22% being singletons. Trimming took off 8 bases at V and 8 bases at J, with 10 bases between the two ends. The CDR3 runs to 11 residues. In germline, CDR1 is SNHLY, CDR2 FYNNEI. The rearrangement links TRBV2 to TRBJ2-4; perhaps D is TRBD1 or TRBD2 (5 bases each). The origin of this receptor is a human donor in good health (CMV status not recorded). Some clones in this sample may be carry-over from other donors' samples. The specimen sequenced was CD8+ T cells from PBMCs. This chain's CDR3 is CASLEGHIQYF. The CDR3 DNA follows: TGTGCCAGCCTTGAGGGGCACATTCAGTACTTC.